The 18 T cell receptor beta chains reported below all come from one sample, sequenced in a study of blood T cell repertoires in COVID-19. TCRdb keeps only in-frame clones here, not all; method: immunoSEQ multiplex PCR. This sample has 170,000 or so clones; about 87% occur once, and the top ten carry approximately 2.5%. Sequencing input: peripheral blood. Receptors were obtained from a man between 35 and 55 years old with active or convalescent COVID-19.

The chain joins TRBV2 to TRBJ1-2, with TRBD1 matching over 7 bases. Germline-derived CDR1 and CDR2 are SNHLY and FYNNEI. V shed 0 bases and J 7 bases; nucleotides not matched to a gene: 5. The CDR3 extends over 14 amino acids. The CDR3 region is CASSEAWTGSGYTF. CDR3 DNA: TGTGCCAGCAGTGAAGCATGGACAGGAAGTGGCTACACCTTC.

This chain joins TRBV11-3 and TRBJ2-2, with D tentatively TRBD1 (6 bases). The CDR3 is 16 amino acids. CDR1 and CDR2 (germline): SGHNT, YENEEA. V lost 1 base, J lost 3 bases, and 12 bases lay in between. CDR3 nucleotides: TGTGCCAGCAGCTTAGGGTCGCAGGGGTACACCGGGGAGCTGTTTTTT. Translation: CASSLGSQGYTGELFF.

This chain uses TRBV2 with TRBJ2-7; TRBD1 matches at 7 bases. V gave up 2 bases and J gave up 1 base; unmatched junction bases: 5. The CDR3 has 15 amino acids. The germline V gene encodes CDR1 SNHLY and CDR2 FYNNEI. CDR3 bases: TGTGCCAGCAGTGAATTGCCAGGGGGTTCCTACGAGCAGTACTTC. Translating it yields CASSELPGGSYEQYF.

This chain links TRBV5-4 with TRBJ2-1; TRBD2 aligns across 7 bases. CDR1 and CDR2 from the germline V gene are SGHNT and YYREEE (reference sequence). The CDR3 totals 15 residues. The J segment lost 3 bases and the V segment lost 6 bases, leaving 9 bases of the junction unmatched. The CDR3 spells CASNSAGLSYNEQFF. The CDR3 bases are TGTGCCAGCAACTCAGCGGGGTTAAGCTACAATGAGCAGTTCTTC.

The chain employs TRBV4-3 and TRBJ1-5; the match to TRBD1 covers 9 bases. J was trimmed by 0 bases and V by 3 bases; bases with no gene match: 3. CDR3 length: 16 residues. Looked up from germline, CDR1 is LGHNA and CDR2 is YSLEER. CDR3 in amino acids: CASSQDRGYSNQPQHF. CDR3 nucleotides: TGCGCCAGCAGCCAGGACAGGGGTTATAGCAATCAGCCCCAGCATTTT.

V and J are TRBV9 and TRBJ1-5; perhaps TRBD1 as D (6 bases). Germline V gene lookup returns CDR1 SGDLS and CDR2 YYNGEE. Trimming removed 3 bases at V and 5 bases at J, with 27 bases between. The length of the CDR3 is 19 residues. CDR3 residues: CASSAQSRRTRGGYQPQHF. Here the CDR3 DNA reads TGTGCCAGCAGCGCCCAATCTAGACGAACCCGAGGGGGTTATCAGCCCCAGCATTTT.

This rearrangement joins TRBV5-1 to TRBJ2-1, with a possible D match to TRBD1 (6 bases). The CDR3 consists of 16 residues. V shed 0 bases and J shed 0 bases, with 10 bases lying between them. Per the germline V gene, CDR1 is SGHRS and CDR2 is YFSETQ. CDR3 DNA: TGCGCCAGCAGCTTGGCCGGACAGAGCTCCTACAATGAGCAGTTCTTC. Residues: CASSLAGQSSYNEQFF.

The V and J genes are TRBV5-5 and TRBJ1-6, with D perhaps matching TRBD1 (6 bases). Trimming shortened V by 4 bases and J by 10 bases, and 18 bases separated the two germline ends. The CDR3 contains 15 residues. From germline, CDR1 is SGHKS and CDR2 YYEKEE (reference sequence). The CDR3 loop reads CASSGPDSTVSPLHF. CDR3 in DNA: TGTGCCAGCAGCGGGCCGGACAGCACAGTCTCACCCCTCCACTTT.

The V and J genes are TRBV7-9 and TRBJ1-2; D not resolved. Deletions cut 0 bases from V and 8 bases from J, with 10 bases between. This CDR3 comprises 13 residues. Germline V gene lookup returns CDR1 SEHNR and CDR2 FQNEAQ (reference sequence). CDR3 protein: CASSLAGERGYTF. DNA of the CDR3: TGTGCCAGCAGCTTAGCTGGGGAGCGGGGCTACACCTTC.

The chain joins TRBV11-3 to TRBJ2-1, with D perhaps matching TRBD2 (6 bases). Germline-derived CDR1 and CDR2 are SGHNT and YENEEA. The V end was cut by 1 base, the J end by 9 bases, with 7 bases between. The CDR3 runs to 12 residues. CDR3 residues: CASSLGGVEQFF. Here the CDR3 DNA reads TGTGCCAGCAGCTTAGGGGGGGTTGAGCAGTTCTTC.

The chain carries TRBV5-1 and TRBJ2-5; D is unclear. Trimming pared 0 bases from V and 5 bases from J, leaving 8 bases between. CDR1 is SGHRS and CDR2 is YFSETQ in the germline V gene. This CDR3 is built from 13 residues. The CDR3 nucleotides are TGCGCCAGCAGCTTGGGTGGGCAGGAGACCCAGTACTTC. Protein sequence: CASSLGGQETQYF.

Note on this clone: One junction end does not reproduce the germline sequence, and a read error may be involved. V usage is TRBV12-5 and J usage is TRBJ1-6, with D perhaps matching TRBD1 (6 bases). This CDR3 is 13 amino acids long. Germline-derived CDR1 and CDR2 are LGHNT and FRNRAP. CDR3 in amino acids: CASGLDSYSPLHF. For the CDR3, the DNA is TGTGCTAGTGGCTTGGACAGTTATTCACCCCTCCACTTT.

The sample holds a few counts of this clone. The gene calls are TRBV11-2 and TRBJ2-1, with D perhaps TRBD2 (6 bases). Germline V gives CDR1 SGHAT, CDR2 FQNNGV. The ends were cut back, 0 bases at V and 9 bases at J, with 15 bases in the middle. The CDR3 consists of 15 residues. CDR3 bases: TGTGCCAGCAGCTTAGATGTTGGAGGGAGTACTGAGCAGTTCTTC. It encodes CASSLDVGGSTEQFF.

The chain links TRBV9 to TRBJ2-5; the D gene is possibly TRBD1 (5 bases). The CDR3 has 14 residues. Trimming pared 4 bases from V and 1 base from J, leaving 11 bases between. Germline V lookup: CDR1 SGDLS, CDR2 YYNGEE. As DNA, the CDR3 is TGTGCCAGCAGCCCTCAGGGTAGCCAAGAGACCCAGTACTTC. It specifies CASSPQGSQETQYF. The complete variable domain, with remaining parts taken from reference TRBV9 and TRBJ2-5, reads DSGVTQTPKHLITATGQRVTLRCSPRSGDLSVYWYQQSLDQGLQFLIQYYNGEERAKGNILERFSAQQFPDLHSELNLSSLELGDSALYFCASSPQGSQETQYFGPGTRLLVL.

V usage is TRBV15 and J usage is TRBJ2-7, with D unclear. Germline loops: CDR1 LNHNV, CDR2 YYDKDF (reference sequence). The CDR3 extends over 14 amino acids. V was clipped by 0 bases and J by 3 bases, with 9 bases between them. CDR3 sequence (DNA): TGTGCCACCAGCAGAGATGGTACCGGCTACGAGCAGTACTTC. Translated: CATSRDGTGYEQYF.

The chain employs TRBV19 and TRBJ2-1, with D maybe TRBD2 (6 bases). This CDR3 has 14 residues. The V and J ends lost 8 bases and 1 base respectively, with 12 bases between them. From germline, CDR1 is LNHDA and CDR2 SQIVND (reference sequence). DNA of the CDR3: TGTGCCAGTTCAAGGACTACGTCCTACAATGAGCAGTTCTTC. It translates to CASSRTTSYNEQFF.

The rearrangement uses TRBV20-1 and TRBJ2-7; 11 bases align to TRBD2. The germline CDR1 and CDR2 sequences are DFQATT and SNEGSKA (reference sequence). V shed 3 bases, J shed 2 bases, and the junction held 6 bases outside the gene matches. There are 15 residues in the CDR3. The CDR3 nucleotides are TGCAGTGCTAGTCCGGTTAGCGGGGGGGCCTACGAGCAGTACTTC. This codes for CSASPVSGGAYEQYF.

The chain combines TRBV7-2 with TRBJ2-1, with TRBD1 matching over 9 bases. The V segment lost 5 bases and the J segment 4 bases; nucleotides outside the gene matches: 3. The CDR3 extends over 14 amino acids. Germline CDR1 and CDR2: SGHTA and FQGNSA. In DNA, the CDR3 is TGTGCCAGCAGCGACGGGACAGGGTACAATGAGCAGTTCTTC. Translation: CASSDGTGYNEQFF.